One and the same sample provided the 28 T cell receptor beta chains below, sequenced in a study of blood T cell repertoires in COVID-19. This table comes from immunoSEQ multiplex PCR, and its TCRdb copy is limited to in-frame clones, with some not included. The table records around 300,000 clones, 75% to 90% of them present only once. Material: peripheral blood. The receptors originated from a woman aged 25-40 years with COVID-19, enrolled during active disease.

This clone was seen only a few times. The same CDR3 can be traced to other DNA sequences in this sample. CDR3 nucleotide sequence: TGTGCCAGTAGTTTATCAGGCACAGATACGCAGTATTTT. This gives the protein CASSLSGTDTQYF. The chain combines TRBV19 with TRBJ2-3; no clear D. The germline V gene has CDR1 LNHDA and CDR2 SQIVND (reference sequence). The CDR3 loop spans 13 amino acids. V was cut by 5 bases and J by 1 base, with 7 bases left in between. Complete variable domain (other parts from reference TRBV19 and TRBJ2-3): DGGITQSPKYLFRKEGQNVTLSCEQNLNHDAMYWYRQDPGQGLRLIYYSQIVNDFQKGDIAEGYSVSREKKESFPLTVTSAQKNPTAFYLCASSLSGTDTQYFGPGTRLTVL.

This sequence joins TRBV19 and TRBJ1-6; TRBD1 aligns across 9 bases. V gave up 6 bases and J gave up 9 bases; unmatched junction bases: 6. The germline gives CDR1 LNHDA, CDR2 SQIVND (reference sequence). The CDR3 consists of 14 residues. The CDR3 protein is CASRPGTGFSPLHF. CDR3 in DNA: TGTGCCAGTAGGCCAGGGACAGGGTTTTCACCCCTCCACTTT.

J is TRBJ1-5 and V is TRBV19; 7 bases match TRBD1. The CDR3 runs 16 residues. The germline V gene has CDR1 LNHDA and CDR2 SQIVND (reference sequence). The J segment lost 3 bases and the V segment lost 4 bases, leaving 9 bases of the junction unmatched. The CDR3 loop reads CASSTQDRAYNQPQHF. CDR3 nucleotide sequence: TGTGCCAGTAGTACCCAAGACAGGGCCTACAATCAGCCCCAGCATTTT.

The chain has TRBV15 and TRBJ2-3; a possible D gene is TRBD1 (5 bases). V lost 1 base, J lost 2 bases, and 10 bases lay in between. This CDR3 has 15 amino acids. Germline loops: CDR1 LNHNV, CDR2 YYDKDF (reference sequence). DNA of the CDR3: TGTGCCACCAGCAGAGTCCAGGGATACACAGATACGCAGTATTTT. Its protein product is CATSRVQGYTDTQYF.

The chain links TRBV6-6 to TRBJ1-2, with D tentatively TRBD1 (6 bases). In germline, CDR1 is MNHNY, CDR2 SVGAGI (reference sequence). This CDR3 is built from 15 residues. V lost 5 bases and J lost 4, with 17 bases in between. CDR3 residues: CASSVLGQRLYGYTF. CDR3 DNA sequence: TGTGCCAGCAGTGTCCTTGGACAGCGACTCTATGGCTACACCTTC.

The gene calls are TRBV19 and TRBJ2-1, with 8 nucleotides matching TRBD2. The CDR3 has 14 residues. V shed 7 bases and J 7 bases; nucleotides not matched to a gene: 9. Germline values: CDR1 LNHDA, CDR2 SQIVND (reference sequence). The CDR3 DNA is TGTGCCAGTAATCTAGCGGGTTACGATAATGAGCAGTTCTTC. Translated: CASNLAGYDNEQFF.

The rearrangement uses TRBV27 and TRBJ1-5; 7 nucleotides align to TRBD1. The CDR3 has 13 residues. Germline CDR1 reads MNHEY; CDR2 reads SMNVEV (reference sequence). V lost 5 bases to trimming and J lost 9 bases; unmatched junction nucleotides: 7. CDR3 protein: CASSRDSVSPQHF. Written as DNA, the CDR3 is TGTGCCAGCAGTCGGGACAGCGTGTCGCCCCAGCATTTT.

The rearrangement uses TRBV3-1 (or the pseudogene TRBV3-2) and TRBJ2-2; TRBD2 is a possible D gene (6 bases). The CDR3 totals 15 residues. Trimming cost V 1 base and J 5 bases, with 11 bases left between them. CDR1 is LGHDT, CDR2 YNNKEL, per germline (reference sequence). CDR3 protein: CASSQGPGETGELFF. The CDR3 region has the DNA TGTGCCAGCAGCCAAGGACCGGGAGAGACCGGGGAGCTGTTTTTT.

The CDR3 nucleotides are TGTGCCAGCAGCTCAACCCTTAGCGGGAGCCCCAATGAGCAGTTCTTC. Amino acids: CASSSTLSGSPNEQFF. This sequence joins TRBV11-2 and TRBJ2-1; 9 nucleotides line up with TRBD2. The CDR3 covers 16 residues. V was pared by 4 bases and J by 6 bases, with 10 bases of the junction left unmatched. The germline CDR1 and CDR2 sequences are SGHAT and FQNNGV.

The rearrangement joins TRBV28 to TRBJ1-6; tentatively, D is TRBD1 (6 bases). V was pared by 2 bases and J by 6 bases, with 14 bases between. The CDR3 has 16 residues. CDR1 MDHEN and CDR2 SYDVKM come from the germline V gene. The CDR3 protein is CASSLPSRGSNSPLHF. In nucleotides, the CDR3 is TGTGCCAGCAGTTTACCGTCCAGGGGATCTAATTCACCCCTCCACTTT.

This clone has just a few counts. The rearrangement links TRBV30 to TRBJ1-5, with D hard to call. V lost 2 bases to trimming and J lost 5 bases, with 10 bases between them. CDR1 and CDR2 (germline): GTSNPN, SVGIG (reference sequence). This CDR3 comprises 13 residues. CDR3 in amino acids: CAWSTGFDQPQHF. The CDR3 coding sequence is TGTGCCTGGAGTACCGGGTTCGATCAGCCCCAGCATTTT. The full variable domain, rest sourced from reference TRBV30 and TRBJ1-5, is SQTIHQWPATLVQPVGSPLSLECTVEGTSNPNLYWYRQAAGRGLQLLFYSVGIGQISSEVPQNLSASRPQDRQFILSSKKLLLSDSGFYLCAWSTGFDQPQHFGDGTRLSIL.

The chain has TRBV10-1 and TRBJ2-5; 10 bases align to TRBD2. V gave up 0 bases and J gave up 5 bases; unmatched junction bases: 6. CDR3 length equals 16 residues. CDR1 and CDR2 from the germline V gene are WNHNN and SYGVQD (reference sequence). The DNA for the CDR3 is TGCGCCAGCAGTGAGTCCCTAGCGGGAGTGCGTGAGACCCAGTACTTC. This sequence encodes CASSESLAGVRETQYF.

The chain employs TRBV3-1 (or the pseudogene TRBV3-2) and TRBJ1-3, with D unresolved. Germline-derived CDR1 and CDR2 are LGHDT and YNNKEL (reference sequence). The V gene lost 1 base and the J gene lost 8 bases, with 6 bases spanning the gap. The CDR3 loop spans 12 amino acids. The CDR3 is CASSQVEYTIYF. The CDR3 region has the DNA TGTGCCAGCAGCCAAGTCGAGTACACCATATATTTT.

J is TRBJ1-1 and V is TRBV19; TRBD1 agrees at 7 bases. V was pared by 5 bases and J by 0 bases, with 6 bases of the junction left unmatched. The germline CDR1 and CDR2 sequences are LNHDA and SQIVND (reference sequence). CDR3 length equals 15 residues. CDR3 bases: TGTGCCAGTAGTCAACAGGGACAGTTGAACACTGAAGCTTTCTTT. It specifies CASSQQGQLNTEAFF.

This sequence joins TRBV2 and TRBJ2-7; 8 bases match TRBD1. The CDR3 runs 15 residues. The V segment lost 6 bases and the J segment 3 bases; nucleotides outside the gene matches: 10. Germline V gene data show CDR1 as SNHLY and CDR2 as FYNNEI. The CDR3, as DNA: TGTGCCAGCAGAGCTACACAGGGGGTGTACTACGAGCAGTACTTC. Its protein is CASRATQGVYYEQYF.

The chain carries TRBV28 and TRBJ2-7; 8 bases line up with TRBD2. This CDR3 contains 13 residues. V trimming: 6 bases; J trimming: 7 bases; junction bases outside the gene matches: 8. The V gene's germline CDR1 is MDHEN and CDR2 SYDVKM. As DNA, the CDR3 is TGTGCCAGCAGAACGGGACTAGTCCCAGAGCAGTACTTC. Translation: CASRTGLVPEQYF.

The chain is built from TRBV7-9 and TRBJ1-2; possibly TRBD1 for D (5 bases). The CDR3 runs to 16 residues. Germline lookup yields CDR1 SEHNR and CDR2 FQNEAQ (reference sequence). Trimming removed 2 bases at V and 2 bases at J, with 15 bases between. The CDR3 DNA reads as TGTGCCAGCAGCTTATATCTTGGGGCATTCAACTATGGCTACACCTTC. It specifies CASSLYLGAFNYGYTF.

The chain uses TRBV3-1 (or the pseudogene TRBV3-2) and TRBJ2-1, with TRBD2 matching over 14 bases. The CDR3 loop spans 18 amino acids. Germline V gene sequence: CDR1 LGHDT, CDR2 YNNKEL (reference sequence). Trimming at V came to 4 bases and at J to 5 bases, leaving 10 bases not matched to a gene. Here the CDR3 reads CASSRLGLAGETHNEQFF. DNA of the CDR3: TGTGCCAGCAGCCGGTTGGGACTAGCGGGAGAAACCCACAATGAGCAGTTCTTC.

V usage is TRBV4-1 and J usage is TRBJ1-5; possible D gene TRBD1, 5 bases. Trimming removed 0 bases at V and 0 bases at J, with 12 bases between. The germline V gene encodes CDR1 MGHRA and CDR2 YSYEKL. This CDR3 contains 17 residues. The CDR3 coding sequence is TGCGCCAGCAGCCAAGAGCCGGACACTTATAGCAATCAGCCCCAGCATTTT. Amino acid sequence: CASSQEPDTYSNQPQHF.

This clone has more than one count but fewer than ten. The rearrangement uses TRBV9 and TRBJ1-5; 8 bases match TRBD1. The junction had 2 bases not matched to a gene; V was cut back by 0 bases and J by 0 bases. Per germline, CDR1 SGDLS and CDR2 YYNGEE. This CDR3 is built from 16 residues. The CDR3 DNA follows: TGTGCCAGCAGCGTAGGGACAGGGACTAGCAATCAGCCCCAGCATTTT. Its translation: CASSVGTGTSNQPQHF.

The chain uses TRBV5-1 and TRBJ1-1; D uncertain. From germline, CDR1 is SGHRS and CDR2 YFSETQ. The CDR3 loop spans 14 amino acids. Trimming took off 2 bases at V and 2 bases at J, with 10 bases between the two ends. The CDR3, as DNA: TGCGCCAGCAGCTTACCCGAGGCCAACACTGAAGCTTTCTTT. This translates into CASSLPEANTEAFF.

The chain is built from TRBV5-1 and TRBJ1-1, with TRBD1 matching 8 bases. Looked up from germline, CDR1 is SGHRS and CDR2 is YFSETQ. The CDR3 consists of 14 residues. V shed 3 bases, J shed 4 bases, and the junction held 5 bases outside the gene matches. The CDR3 region is CASSSGTGPTEAFF. The DNA for the CDR3 is TGCGCCAGCAGCTCCGGGACAGGCCCCACTGAAGCTTTCTTT.

The V call is TRBV11-2, the J call TRBJ1-1; TRBD1 is a possible D gene (6 bases). CDR3 length equals 12 residues. The V gene's germline CDR1 is SGHAT and CDR2 FQNNGV. Trimming removed 5 bases from V and 10 bases from J, with 14 bases in between. CDR3: CASSLTGSVAFF. CDR3 DNA sequence: TGTGCCAGCAGCCTAACAGGGAGCGTAGCTTTCTTT.

The chain links TRBV7-3 to TRBJ2-6; 11 nucleotides align to TRBD2. CDR1 SGHTA and CDR2 FQGTGA come from the germline V gene. The CDR3 spans 19 residues. Trimming cost V 5 bases and J 3 bases; bases outside gene matches: 12. In DNA form, the CDR3 reads TGTGCCAGCAGCCGACCCAAGGGGGGACTAGCGGATGGGGCCAACGTCCTGACTTTC. Amino acid sequence: CASSRPKGGLADGANVLTF.

This clone was recorded only once. The CDR3 coding sequence is TGTGCCAGCAGTTACAGGAATCCGGGACAAGAGTACTTC. This translates into CASSYRNPGQEYF. The chain has TRBV6-5 and TRBJ2-7; a weak D match, TRBD1 (6 bases). The CDR3 contains 13 residues. CDR1 is MNHEY, CDR2 SVGAGI, per germline. V dropped 2 bases and J dropped 11 bases, with 16 bases sitting between them.

This rearrangement joins TRBV6-6 to TRBJ1-2; TRBD1 might be the D (5 bases). The CDR3 covers 15 residues. V was pared by 0 bases and J by 5 bases, with 13 bases between. Germline V gene lookup returns CDR1 MNHNY and CDR2 SVGAGI (reference sequence). This chain's CDR3 is CASSYSGTGGYGYTF. The CDR3 region has the DNA TGTGCCAGCAGTTACTCGGGCACAGGAGGGTATGGCTACACCTTC.

The rearrangement links TRBV19 to TRBJ2-3; 7 positions match TRBD1. CDR3 length equals 17 residues. After removal of 6 bases from V and 0 bases from J, the junction contained 12 bases not matched to a gene. Germline V gene sequence: CDR1 LNHDA, CDR2 SQIVND (reference sequence). The CDR3 DNA follows: TGTGCCAGTAGAGGGGGCCCGGGACGTATTAGCACAGATACGCAGTATTTT. It specifies CASRGGPGRISTDTQYF.

The chain uses TRBV12-3 or TRBV12-4 and TRBJ1-2; no clear D. Trimming removed 3 bases from V and 4 bases from J, with 9 bases in between. There are 13 residues in the CDR3. The CDR3 spells CASSFGQTYGYTF. CDR3 DNA: TGTGCCAGCAGTTTTGGGCAGACCTATGGCTACACCTTC.